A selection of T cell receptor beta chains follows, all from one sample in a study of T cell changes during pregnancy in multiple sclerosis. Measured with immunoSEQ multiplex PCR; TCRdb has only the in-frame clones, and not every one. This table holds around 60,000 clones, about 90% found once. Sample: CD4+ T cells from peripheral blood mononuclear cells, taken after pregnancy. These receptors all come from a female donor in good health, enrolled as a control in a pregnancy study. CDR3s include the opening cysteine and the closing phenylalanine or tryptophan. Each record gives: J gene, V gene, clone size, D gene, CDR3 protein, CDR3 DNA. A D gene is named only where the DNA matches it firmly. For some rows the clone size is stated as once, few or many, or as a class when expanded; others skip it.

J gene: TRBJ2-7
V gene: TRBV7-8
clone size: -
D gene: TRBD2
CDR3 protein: CASSLGPGTSVYEQYF
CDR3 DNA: TGTGCCAGCAGCTTAGGGCCCGGGACTAGCGTCTACGAGCAGTACTTC

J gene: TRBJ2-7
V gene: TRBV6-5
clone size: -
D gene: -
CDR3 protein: CASSYSGQYEQYF
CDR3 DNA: TGTGCCAGCAGTTACTCTGGTCAGTACGAGCAGTACTTC

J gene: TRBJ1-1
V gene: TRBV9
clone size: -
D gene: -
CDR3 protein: CASSVGGRMNTEAFF
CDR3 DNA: TGTGCCAGCAGCGTAGGGGGCAGGATGAACACTGAAGCTTTCTTT

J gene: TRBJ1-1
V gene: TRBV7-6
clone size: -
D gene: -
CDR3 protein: CASSLGAEGEAFF
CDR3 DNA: TGTGCCAGCAGCTTAGGTGCAGAGGGAGAAGCTTTCTTT

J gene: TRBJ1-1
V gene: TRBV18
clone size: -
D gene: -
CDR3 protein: CASSPGGNMNTEAFF
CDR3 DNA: TGTGCCAGCTCACCCGGGGGTAATATGAACACTGAAGCTTTCTTT

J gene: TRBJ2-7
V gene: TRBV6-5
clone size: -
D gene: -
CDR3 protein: CASSYNRNSYEQYF
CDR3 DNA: TGTGCCAGCAGTTACAATAGAAACTCCTACGAGCAGTACTTC

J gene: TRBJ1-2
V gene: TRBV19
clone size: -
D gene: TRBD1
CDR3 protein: CASSRGQVANYGYTF
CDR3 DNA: TGTGCCAGTAGTAGAGGACAGGTAGCTAACTATGGCTACACCTTC

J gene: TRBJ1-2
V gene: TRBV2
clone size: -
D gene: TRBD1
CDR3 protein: CASSRDRDYYGYTF
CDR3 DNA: TGTGCCAGCAGCCGGGACAGAGACTACTATGGCTACACCTTC

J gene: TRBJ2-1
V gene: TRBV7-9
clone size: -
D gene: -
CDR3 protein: CASSLAGLKDNEQFF
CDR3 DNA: TGTGCCAGCAGCTTAGCAGGACTAAAAGACAATGAGCAGTTCTTC

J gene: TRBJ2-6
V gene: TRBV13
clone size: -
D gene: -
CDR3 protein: CASSLARDSGANVLTF
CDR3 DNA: TGTGCCAGCAGCTTAGCCCGGGACTCTGGGGCCAACGTCCTGACTTTC

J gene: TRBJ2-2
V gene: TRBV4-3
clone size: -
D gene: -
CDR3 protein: CASSQGLVGTGELFF
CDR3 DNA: TGCGCCAGCAGCCAAGGACTAGTTGGTACCGGGGAGCTGTTTTTT

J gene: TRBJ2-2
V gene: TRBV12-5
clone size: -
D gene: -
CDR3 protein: CASGRSGPGQSFTGELFF
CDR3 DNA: TGTGCTAGTGGCCGATCTGGACCGGGACAAAGTTTCACCGGGGAGCTGTTTTTT

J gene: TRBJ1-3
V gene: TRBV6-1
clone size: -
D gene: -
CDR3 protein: CASSEAHGGSSGNTIYF
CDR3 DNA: TGTGCCAGCAGTGAAGCCCACGGCGGAAGCTCTGGAAACACCATATATTTT

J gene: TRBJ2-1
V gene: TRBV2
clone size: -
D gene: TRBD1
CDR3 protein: CARKRDRDNEQFF
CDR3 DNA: TGTGCCAGGAAAAGGGACAGAGACAATGAGCAGTTCTTC

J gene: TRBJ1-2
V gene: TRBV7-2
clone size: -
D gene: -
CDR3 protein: CASSLERGGHYGYTF
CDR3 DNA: TGTGCCAGCAGCTTAGAACGGGGGGGCCACTATGGCTACACCTTC

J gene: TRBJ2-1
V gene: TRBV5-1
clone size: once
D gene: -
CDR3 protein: CASSLLSGLSYNEQFF
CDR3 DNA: TGCGCCAGCAGCTTGTTAAGCGGGCTTTCCTACAATGAGCAGTTCTTC

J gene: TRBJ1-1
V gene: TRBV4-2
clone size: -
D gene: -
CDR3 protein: CASSQEWYGGGFF
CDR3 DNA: TGTGCCAGCAGCCAAGAGTGGTACGGGGGAGGTTTCTTT

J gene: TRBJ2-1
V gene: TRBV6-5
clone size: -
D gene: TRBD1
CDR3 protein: CASSYSGGTGIREQFF
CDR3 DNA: TGTGCCAGCAGTTACTCGGGGGGGACAGGGATAAGAGAGCAGTTCTTC

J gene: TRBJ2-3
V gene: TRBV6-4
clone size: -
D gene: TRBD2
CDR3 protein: CASSRLAGTYTQYF
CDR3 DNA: TGTGCCAGCAGCCGACTAGCGGGGACCTATACGCAGTATTTT

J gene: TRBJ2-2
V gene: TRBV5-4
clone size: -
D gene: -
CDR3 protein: CASSPNPGLLNTGELFF
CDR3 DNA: TGTGCCAGCAGCCCAAACCCGGGACTCCTGAACACCGGGGAGCTGTTTTTT

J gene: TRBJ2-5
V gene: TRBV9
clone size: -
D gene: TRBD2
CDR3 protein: CASSVGSSGVGETQYF
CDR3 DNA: TGTGCCAGCAGCGTAGGATCTAGCGGGGTAGGAGAGACCCAGTACTTC

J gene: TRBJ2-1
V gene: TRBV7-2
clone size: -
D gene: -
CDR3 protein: CASSLRSNNEQFF
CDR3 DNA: TGTGCCAGCAGCTTAAGGAGTAACAATGAGCAGTTCTTC

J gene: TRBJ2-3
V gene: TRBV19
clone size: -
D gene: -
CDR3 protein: CASIRTGGSDTQYF
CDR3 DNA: TGTGCCAGTATTCGGACAGGAGGGTCAGATACGCAGTATTTT

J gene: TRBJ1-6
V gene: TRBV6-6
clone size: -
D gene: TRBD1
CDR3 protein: CASSLDRGKGTLHF
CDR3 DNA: TGTGCCAGCAGCCTGGACAGGGGAAAAGGTACCCTCCACTTT

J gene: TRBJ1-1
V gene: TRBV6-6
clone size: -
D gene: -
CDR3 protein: CASSYQGLGMNTEAFF
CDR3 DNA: TGTGCCAGCAGTTATCAGGGGCTGGGAATGAACACTGAAGCTTTCTTT

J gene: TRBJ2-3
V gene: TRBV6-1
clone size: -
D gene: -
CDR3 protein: CASSVEGAADTQYF
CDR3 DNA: TGTGCCAGCAGTGTCGAAGGGGCCGCAGATACGCAGTATTTT

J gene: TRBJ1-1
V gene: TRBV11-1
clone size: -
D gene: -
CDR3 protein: CASSMRNVMNTEAFF
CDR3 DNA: TGTGCCAGCAGCATGCGCAATGTTATGAACACTGAAGCTTTCTTT

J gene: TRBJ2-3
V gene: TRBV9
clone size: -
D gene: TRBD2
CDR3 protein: CASSADLAGPADTQYF
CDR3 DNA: TGTGCCAGCAGCGCCGATTTAGCGGGGCCCGCAGATACGCAGTATTTT

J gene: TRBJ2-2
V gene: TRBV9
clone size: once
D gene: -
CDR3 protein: CASSLRSWGPAGELFF
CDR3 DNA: TGTGCCAGCAGCCTCCGTTCGTGGGGGCCGGCCGGGGAGCTGTTTTTT

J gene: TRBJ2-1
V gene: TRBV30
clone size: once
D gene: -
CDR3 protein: CAWGDGTEQFF
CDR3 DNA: TGTGCCTGGGGGGACGGGACAGAGCAGTTCTTC

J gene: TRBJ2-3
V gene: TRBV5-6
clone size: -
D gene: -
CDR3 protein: CASSGGNQLDTQYF
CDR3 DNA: TGTGCCAGCAGCGGAGGTAATCAACTAGATACGCAGTATTTT

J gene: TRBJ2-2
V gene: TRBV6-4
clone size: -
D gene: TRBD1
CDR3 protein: CASSTGQGLGGELFF
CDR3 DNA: TGTGCCAGCAGTACCGGACAGGGCCTAGGCGGGGAGCTGTTTTTT

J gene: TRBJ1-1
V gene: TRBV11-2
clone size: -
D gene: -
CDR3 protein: CASSPSGAYMNTEAFF
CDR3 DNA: TGTGCCAGCAGCCCGTCTGGGGCCTACATGAACACTGAAGCTTTCTTT

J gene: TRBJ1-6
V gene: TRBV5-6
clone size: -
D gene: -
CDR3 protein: CASSSARGLLGNSPLHF
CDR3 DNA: TGTGCCAGCAGCTCAGCACGGGGATTATTAGGAAATTCACCCCTCCACTTT

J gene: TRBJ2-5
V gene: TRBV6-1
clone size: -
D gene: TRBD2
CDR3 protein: CASVRGGEETQYF
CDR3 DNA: TGTGCCAGCGTACGGGGGGGCGAAGAGACCCAGTACTTC

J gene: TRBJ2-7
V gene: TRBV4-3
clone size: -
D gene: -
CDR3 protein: CASSLGAGGEQYF
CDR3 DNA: TGCGCCAGCAGCCTCGGCGCGGGTGGGGAGCAGTACTTC